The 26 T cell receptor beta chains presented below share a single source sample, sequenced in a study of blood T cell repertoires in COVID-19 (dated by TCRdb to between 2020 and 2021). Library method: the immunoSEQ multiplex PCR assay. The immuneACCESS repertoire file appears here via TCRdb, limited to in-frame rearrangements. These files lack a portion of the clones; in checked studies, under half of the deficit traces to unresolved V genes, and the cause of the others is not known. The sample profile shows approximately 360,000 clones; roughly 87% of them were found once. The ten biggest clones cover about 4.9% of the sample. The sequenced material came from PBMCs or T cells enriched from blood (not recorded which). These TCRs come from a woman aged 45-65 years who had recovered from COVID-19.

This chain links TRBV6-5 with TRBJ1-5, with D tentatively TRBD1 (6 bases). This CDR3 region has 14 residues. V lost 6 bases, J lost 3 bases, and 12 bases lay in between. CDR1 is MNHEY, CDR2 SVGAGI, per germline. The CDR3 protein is CASRVSGVNQPQHF. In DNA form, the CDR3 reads TGTGCCAGCAGAGTGTCAGGGGTCAATCAGCCCCAGCATTTT.

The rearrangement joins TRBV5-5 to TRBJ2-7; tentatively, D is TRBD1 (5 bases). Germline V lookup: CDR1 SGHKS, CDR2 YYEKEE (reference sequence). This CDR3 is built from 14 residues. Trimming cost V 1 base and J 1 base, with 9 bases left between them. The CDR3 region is CASSLSAGSYEQYF. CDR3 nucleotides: TGTGCCAGCAGCTTGTCGGCAGGGTCCTACGAGCAGTACTTC. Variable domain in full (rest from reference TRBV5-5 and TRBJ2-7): DAGVTQSPTHLIKTRGQQVTLRCSPISGHKSVSWYQQVLGQGPQFIFQYYEKEERGRGNFPDRFSARQFPNYSSELNVNALLLGDSALYLCASSLSAGSYEQYFGPGTRLTVT.

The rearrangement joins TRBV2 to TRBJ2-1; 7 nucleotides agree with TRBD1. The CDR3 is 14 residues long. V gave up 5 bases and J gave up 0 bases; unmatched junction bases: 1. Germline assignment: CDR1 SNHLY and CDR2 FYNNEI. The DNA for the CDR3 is TGTGCCAGCAGTCCAGGGGGCTCCTACAATGAGCAGTTCTTC. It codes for CASSPGGSYNEQFF.

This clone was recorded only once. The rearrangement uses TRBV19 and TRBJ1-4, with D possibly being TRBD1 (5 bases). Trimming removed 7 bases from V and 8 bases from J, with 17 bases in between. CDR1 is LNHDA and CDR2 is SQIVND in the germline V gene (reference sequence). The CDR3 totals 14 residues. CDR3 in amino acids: CASNPQGLGEKLFF. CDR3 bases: TGTGCCAGTAATCCCCAGGGCCTAGGGGAAAAACTGTTTTTT.

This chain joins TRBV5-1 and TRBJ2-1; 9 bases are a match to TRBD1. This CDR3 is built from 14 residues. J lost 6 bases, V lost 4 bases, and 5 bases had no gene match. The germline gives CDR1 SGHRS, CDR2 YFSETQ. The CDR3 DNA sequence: TGCGCCAGCAGCCCGGGACAGGGCATCAATGAGCAGTTCTTC. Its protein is CASSPGQGINEQFF.

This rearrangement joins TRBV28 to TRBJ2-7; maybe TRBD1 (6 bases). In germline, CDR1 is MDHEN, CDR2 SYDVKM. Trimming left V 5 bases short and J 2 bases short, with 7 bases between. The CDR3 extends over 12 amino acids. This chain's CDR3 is CASSRTAYEQYF. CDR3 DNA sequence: TGTGCCAGCAGTCGGACAGCCTACGAGCAGTACTTC.

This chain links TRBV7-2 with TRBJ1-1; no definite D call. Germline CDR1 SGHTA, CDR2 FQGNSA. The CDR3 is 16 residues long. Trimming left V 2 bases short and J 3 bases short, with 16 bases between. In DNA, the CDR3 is TGTGCCAGCAGCTTATTTGGTATCTCAGGTTACACTGAAGCTTTCTTT. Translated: CASSLFGISGYTEAFF.

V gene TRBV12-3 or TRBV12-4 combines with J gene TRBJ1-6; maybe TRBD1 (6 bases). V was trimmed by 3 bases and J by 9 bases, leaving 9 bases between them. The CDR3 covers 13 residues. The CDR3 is CASSFGTSSPLHF. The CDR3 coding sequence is TGTGCCAGCAGTTTCGGGACATCTTCACCCCTCCACTTT.

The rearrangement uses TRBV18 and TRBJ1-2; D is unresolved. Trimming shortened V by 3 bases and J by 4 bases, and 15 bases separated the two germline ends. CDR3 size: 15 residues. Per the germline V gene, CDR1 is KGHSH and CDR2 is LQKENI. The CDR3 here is CASSPAGPVGYGYTF. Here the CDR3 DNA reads TGTGCCAGCTCACCCGCGGGCCCAGTTGGCTATGGCTACACCTTC.

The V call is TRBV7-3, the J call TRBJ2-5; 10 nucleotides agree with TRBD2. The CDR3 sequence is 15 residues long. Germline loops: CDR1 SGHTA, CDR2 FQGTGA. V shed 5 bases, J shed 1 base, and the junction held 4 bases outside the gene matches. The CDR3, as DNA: TGTGCCAGCAGCCCAACTAGCGGGGTCCAAGAGACCCAGTACTTC. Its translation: CASSPTSGVQETQYF.

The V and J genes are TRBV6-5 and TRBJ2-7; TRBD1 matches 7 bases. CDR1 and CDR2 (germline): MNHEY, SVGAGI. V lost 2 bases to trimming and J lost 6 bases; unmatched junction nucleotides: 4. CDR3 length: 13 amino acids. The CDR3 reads CASSYLPGGEQYF. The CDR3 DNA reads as TGTGCCAGCAGTTACCTGCCAGGGGGCGAGCAGTACTTC.

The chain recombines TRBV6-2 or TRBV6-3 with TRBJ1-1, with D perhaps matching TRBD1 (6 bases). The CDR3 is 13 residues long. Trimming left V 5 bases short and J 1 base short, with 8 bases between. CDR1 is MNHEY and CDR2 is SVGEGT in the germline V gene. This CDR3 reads CASSTGQNTEAFF. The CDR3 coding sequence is TGTGCCAGCAGTACAGGGCAGAACACTGAAGCTTTCTTT.

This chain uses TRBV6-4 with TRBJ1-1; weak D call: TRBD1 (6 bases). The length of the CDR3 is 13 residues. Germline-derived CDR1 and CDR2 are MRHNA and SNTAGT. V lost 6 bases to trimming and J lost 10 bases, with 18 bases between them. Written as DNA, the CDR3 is TGTGCCAGCAGGGAACAGGGAACGGGGAGAGCTTTCTTT. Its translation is CASREQGTGRAFF.

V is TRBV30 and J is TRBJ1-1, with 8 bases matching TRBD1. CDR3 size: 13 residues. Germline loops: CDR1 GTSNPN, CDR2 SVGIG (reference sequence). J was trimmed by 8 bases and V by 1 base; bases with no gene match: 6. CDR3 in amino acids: CAWSGQGQGEAFF. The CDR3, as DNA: TGTGCCTGGAGTGGGCAAGGACAGGGAGAAGCTTTCTTT.

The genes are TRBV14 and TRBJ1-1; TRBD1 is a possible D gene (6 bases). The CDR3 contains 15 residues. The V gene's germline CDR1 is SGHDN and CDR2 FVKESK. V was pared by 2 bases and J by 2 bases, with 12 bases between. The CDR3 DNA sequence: TGTGCCAGCAGCCAACTATCAGGGGAAAACACTGAAGCTTTCTTT. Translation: CASSQLSGENTEAFF.

CDR3 residues: CASNFASGAQETQYF. In nucleotides, the CDR3 is TGTGCCAGCAACTTCGCTAGCGGGGCACAAGAGACCCAGTACTTC. The rearrangement links TRBV2 to TRBJ2-5, with 9 bases lining up with TRBD2. This CDR3 has 15 amino acids. V lost 7 bases, J lost 2 bases, and 8 bases stayed unmatched. Germline CDR1 is SNHLY and CDR2 is FYNNEI.

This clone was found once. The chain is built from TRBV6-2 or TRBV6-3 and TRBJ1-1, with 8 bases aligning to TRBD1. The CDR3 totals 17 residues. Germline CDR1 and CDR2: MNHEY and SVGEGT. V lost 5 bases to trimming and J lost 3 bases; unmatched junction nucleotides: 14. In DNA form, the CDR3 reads TGTGCCAGCAGTCCACACCGGACAGGGCTAATTGACACTGAAGCTTTCTTT. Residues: CASSPHRTGLIDTEAFF.

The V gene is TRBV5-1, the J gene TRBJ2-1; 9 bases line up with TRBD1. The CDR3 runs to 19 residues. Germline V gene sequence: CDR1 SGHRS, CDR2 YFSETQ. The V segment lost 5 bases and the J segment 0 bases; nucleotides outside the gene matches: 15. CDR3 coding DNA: TGCGCCAGCAGTACCCAAGGGACAGGGAAGGGTAGCTCCTACAATGAGCAGTTCTTC. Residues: CASSTQGTGKGSSYNEQFF.

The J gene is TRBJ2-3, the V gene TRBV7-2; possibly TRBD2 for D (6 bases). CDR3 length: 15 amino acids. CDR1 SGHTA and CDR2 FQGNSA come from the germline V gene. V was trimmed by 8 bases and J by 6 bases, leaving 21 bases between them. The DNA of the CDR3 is TGTGCCAGCCGACGATCGTCCGGGAGTAGCGATACGCAGTATTTT. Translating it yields CASRRSSGSSDTQYF.

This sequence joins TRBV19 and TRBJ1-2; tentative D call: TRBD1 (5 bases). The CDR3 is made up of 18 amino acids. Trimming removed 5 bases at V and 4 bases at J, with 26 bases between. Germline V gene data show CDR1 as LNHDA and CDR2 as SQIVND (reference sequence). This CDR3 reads CASSLRSSYQGLGYGYTF. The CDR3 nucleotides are TGTGCCAGTAGTTTACGTTCGTCATATCAGGGTTTGGGCTATGGCTACACCTTC.

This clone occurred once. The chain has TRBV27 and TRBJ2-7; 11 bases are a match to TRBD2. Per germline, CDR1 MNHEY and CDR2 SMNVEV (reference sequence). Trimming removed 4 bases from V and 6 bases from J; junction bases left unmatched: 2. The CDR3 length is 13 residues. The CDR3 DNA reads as TGTGCCAGCAGTTCCGGACTAGCGGGCGAGCAGTACTTC. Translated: CASSSGLAGEQYF.

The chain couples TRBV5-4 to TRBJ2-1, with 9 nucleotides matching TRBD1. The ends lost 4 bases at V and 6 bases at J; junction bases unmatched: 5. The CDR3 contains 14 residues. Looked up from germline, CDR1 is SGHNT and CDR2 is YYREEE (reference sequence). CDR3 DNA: TGTGCCAGCAGCAAACAGGGGGCGAGCAATGAGCAGTTCTTC. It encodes CASSKQGASNEQFF. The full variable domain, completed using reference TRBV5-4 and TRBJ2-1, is ETGVTQSPTHLIKTRGQQVTLRCSSQSGHNTVSWYQQALGQGPQFIFQYYREEENGRGNFPPRFSGLQFPNYSSELNVNALELDDSALYLCASSKQGASNEQFFGPGTRLTVL.

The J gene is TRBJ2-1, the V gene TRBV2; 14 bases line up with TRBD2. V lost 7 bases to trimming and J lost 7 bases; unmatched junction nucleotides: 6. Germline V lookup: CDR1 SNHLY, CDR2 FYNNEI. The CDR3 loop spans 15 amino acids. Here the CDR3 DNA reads TGTGCCAGCAACGGACTAGCGGGAGGCCCTAATGAGCAGTTCTTC. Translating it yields CASNGLAGGPNEQFF.

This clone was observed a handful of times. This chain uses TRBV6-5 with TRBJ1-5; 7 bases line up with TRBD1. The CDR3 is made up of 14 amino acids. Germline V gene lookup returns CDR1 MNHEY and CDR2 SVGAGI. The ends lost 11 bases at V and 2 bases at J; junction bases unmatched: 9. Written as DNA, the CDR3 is TGTGCCGCTACTCAGGGGGTCGGCAATCAGCCCCAGCATTTT. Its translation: CAATQGVGNQPQHF.

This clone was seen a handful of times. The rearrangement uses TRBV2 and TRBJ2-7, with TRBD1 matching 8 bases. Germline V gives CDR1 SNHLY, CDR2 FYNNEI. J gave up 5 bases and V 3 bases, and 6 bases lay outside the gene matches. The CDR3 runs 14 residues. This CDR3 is CASSDVRGLNEQYF. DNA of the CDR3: TGTGCCAGCAGTGACGTCAGGGGGCTGAACGAGCAGTACTTC.

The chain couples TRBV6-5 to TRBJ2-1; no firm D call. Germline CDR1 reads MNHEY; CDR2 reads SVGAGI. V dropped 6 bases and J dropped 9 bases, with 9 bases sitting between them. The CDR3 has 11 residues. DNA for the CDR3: TGTGCCAGCAGCGCACCGAGTGAGCAGTTCTTC. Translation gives CASSAPSEQFF.